This T cell receptor beta chain was profiled in a study of T cell repertoires in cytomegalovirus infection (dated by TCRdb to between 2019 and 2020). The study in broad terms: Because public TCR beta signatures pointed to carriage of CMV infection together with the matching HLA type, the HLA type of each donor mattered for the analysis.

Spanning cysteine to phenylalanine, the CDR3 consists of 18 amino acids. The retained sequence is limited to the CDR3, 54 bases, with the frame set at the first base. Based on the germline V gene (reference sequence), the CDR1 and CDR2 sequences are LNHDA and SQIVND. From V the trimming removes 3 bases and from J it removes 7 bases, while the gene matches leave 16 bases of the junction unaccounted for. For sequencing, an Illumina HiSeq 1500 was employed. TCRdb cleaned the public reads at Q25 with fastp, built clones with MiXCR and kept in-frame beta chains. For every CDR3 protein sequence, its rows merge into one entry that carries the most common genes and DNA. Here the sample has around 320,000 distinct CDR3 sequences; around a tenth occur a single time. Clones ranked in the top ten supply 4.3% of the sample. In regard to this clonotype: Its antigen target is currently unknown. Per-base quality was not reported, and no clone a single base away is much larger than it.

Results and caveats for the whole study, not just this receptor: In both this cohort and an independent cohort of 352 donors, the cumulative frequency of public TCR beta family members distinguished carriers of CMV infection plus the relevant HLA type. The ex vivo response was dominated by HLA-C-restricted CMV-specific TCR beta clonotypes, which also provided the single most frequent clonotype in two of eight donors.

This sequence was found in a human donor in good health (CMV status not recorded). Some clones in this sample may be carry-over from other donors' samples. Recombination linked TRBV19 to TRBJ2-1; TRBD2 fits 9 bases in the junction. Sequencing was carried out using PBMCs. The DNA sequence is TGTGCCAGTAGTATTGGTAGCGGGAGTGGGGGGGGGTTGAATGAGCAGTTCTTC. This codes for CASSIGSGSGGGLNEQFF.